Below are 20 T cell receptor beta chains sequenced from a single sample in a study of blood T cell repertoires in COVID-19. Repertoires were generated with immunoSEQ multiplex PCR, while TCRdb's copy carries only in-frame clones and drops some. Here the sample spans about 280,000 clones, roughly 87% being singletons. The specimen sequenced was peripheral blood. These receptors were collected from a man aged 18-30 years with active or convalescent COVID-19.

This clone appeared once. This rearrangement joins TRBV19 to TRBJ2-3; possible D gene TRBD2, 6 bases. CDR1 and CDR2 from the germline V gene are LNHDA and SQIVND (reference sequence). V lost 7 bases and J 2 bases, leaving 19 bases between the germline ends. This CDR3 is 16 amino acids long. CDR3 residues: CASTTGDFEPTDTQYF. In DNA form, the CDR3 reads TGTGCCAGTACCACGGGGGACTTTGAGCCCACAGATACGCAGTATTTT.

The gene calls are TRBV16 and TRBJ1-2, with TRBD1 matching over 8 bases. Germline loops: CDR1 KGHSY, CDR2 FQNENV. CDR3 length equals 16 residues. Losses at the gene ends were 3 bases for V and 2 bases for J; bases not matched to a gene: 8. Written as DNA, the CDR3 is TGTGCCAGCAGCCACACACTCCAGGGGGCAAACTATGGCTACACCTTC. It translates to CASSHTLQGANYGYTF.

The chain joins TRBV2 to TRBJ2-3; 7 bases line up with TRBD2. V shed 11 bases, J shed 11 bases, and the junction held 16 bases outside the gene matches. The CDR3 is made up of 13 amino acids. Germline values: CDR1 SNHLY, CDR2 FYNNEI. The CDR3 here is CAGGRLPLGEQYF. Written as DNA, the CDR3 is TGTGCCGGCGGGAGACTCCCCCTCGGTGAGCAGTATTTT.

This sequence joins TRBV6-1 and TRBJ2-2; 7 bases fit TRBD2. This CDR3 region has 15 residues. Per the germline V gene, CDR1 is MNHNS and CDR2 is SASEGT. V shed 3 bases, J shed 3 bases, and the junction held 4 bases outside the gene matches. CDR3 coding DNA: TGTGCCAGCAGTGAGGATGCGGGGGACACCGGGGAGCTGTTTTTT. Translating gives CASSEDAGDTGELFF.

The chain employs TRBV11-2 and TRBJ1-2, with D tentatively TRBD1 (6 bases). The CDR3 length is 13 residues. Per the germline V gene, CDR1 is SGHAT and CDR2 is FQNNGV. The V end was cut by 5 bases, the J end by 4 bases, with 11 bases between. The CDR3 DNA is TGTGCCAGCAGCGTACAGGGTAGCTATGGCTACACCTTC. This encodes CASSVQGSYGYTF.

The chain couples TRBV6-6 to TRBJ1-3; 8 bases fit TRBD1. Trimming cost V 7 bases and J 3 bases; bases outside gene matches: 5. The length of the CDR3 is 14 residues. Germline V gene data show CDR1 as MNHNY and CDR2 as SVGAGI (reference sequence). The CDR3 nucleotides read TGTGCCAGCACTGACAGGGGATATGGAAACACCATATATTTT. This gives the protein CASTDRGYGNTIYF.

This clone was observed a single time. The chain has TRBV11-3 and TRBJ2-3; 15 nucleotides align to TRBD2. Germline V gene sequence: CDR1 SGHNT, CDR2 YENEEA. With 5 bases clipped from V and 3 bases from J, the junction kept 6 bases outside the gene matches. This CDR3 has 17 amino acids. CDR3 coding DNA: TGTGCCAGCAGCCCCGGGACTAGCGGGGGGATAACAGATACGCAGTATTTT. Translated, it gives CASSPGTSGGITDTQYF. The whole variable domain, remainder taken from reference TRBV11-3 and TRBJ2-3, is EAGVVQSPRYKIIEKKQPVAFWCNPISGHNTLYWYLQNLGQGPELLIRYENEEAVDDSQLPKDRFSAERLKGVDSTLKIQPAELGDSAVYLCASSPGTSGGITDTQYFGPGTRLTVL.

The rearrangement joins TRBV1 to TRBJ2-2; the table assigns TRBD1, which was not confirmed against the DNA. TRBV1 is a documented pseudogene. CDR3 length equals 16 residues. In DNA, the CDR3 is TGCACCAGCAGGGGGCCTGGGATGGGGAACACCGGGGAGCTGTTTTTT. It specifies CTSRGPGMGNTGELFF.

The chain is built from TRBV15 and TRBJ1-1; 7 bases are a match to TRBD1. Unmatched junction bases numbered 4, after V lost 5 bases and J lost 4 bases. The CDR3 covers 13 residues. CDR1 and CDR2 (germline): LNHNV, YYDKDF (reference sequence). The CDR3 nucleotides are TGTGCCACCAGCCGCAAGGGGGCCACTGAAGCTTTCTTT. Its protein product is CATSRKGATEAFF.

The chain joins TRBV9 to TRBJ2-7; possibly TRBD1 for D (6 bases). The CDR3 has 15 amino acids. In germline, CDR1 is SGDLS, CDR2 YYNGEE. Trimming cost V 7 bases and J 0 bases, with 17 bases left between them. DNA for the CDR3: TGTGCCAGCGGGGGCGGGCGTCAAAGCTCCTACGAGCAGTACTTC. It encodes CASGGGRQSSYEQYF.

The chain uses TRBV19 and TRBJ1-6; D remains unclear. Germline V gene sequence: CDR1 LNHDA, CDR2 SQIVND (reference sequence). This CDR3 region has 16 residues. V was clipped by 3 bases and J by 5 bases, with 14 bases between them. The CDR3 region is CASSIWSGSDNSPLHF. The CDR3 nucleotides are TGTGCCAGTAGTATCTGGTCCGGGTCGGATAATTCACCCCTCCACTTT.

This clone was seen a handful of times. This sequence joins TRBV19 and TRBJ1-5; no clear D. The length of the CDR3 is 15 residues. CDR1 LNHDA and CDR2 SQIVND come from the germline V gene (reference sequence). The V end was cut by 8 bases, the J end by 3 bases, with 17 bases between. Here the CDR3 DNA reads TGTGCCAGTTCCTGGTCGGCTAGTGACAATCAGCCCCAGCATTTT. Residues: CASSWSASDNQPQHF.

This clone was seen only a few times. V usage is TRBV4-1 and J usage is TRBJ2-3; D possibly corresponds to TRBD1 (6 bases). The CDR3 has 18 residues. The germline V and J ends were trimmed by 1 base and 1 base, with 18 bases remaining between them. Germline assignment: CDR1 MGHRA and CDR2 YSYEKL. CDR3 nucleotide sequence: TGCGCCAGCAGCCAAGCGGTTTACAGGGAAACGGGCACAGATACGCAGTATTTT. This codes for CASSQAVYRETGTDTQYF.

The chain couples TRBV27 to TRBJ1-2; tentatively, D is TRBD1 (6 bases). V gave up 10 bases and J gave up 1 base, with 13 bases separating them. The CDR3 spans 13 residues. Looked up from germline, CDR1 is MNHEY and CDR2 is SMNVEV (reference sequence). CDR3 sequence reads: CATSLDSNYGYTF. The CDR3, as DNA: TGTGCCACCTCCCTGGACAGTAACTATGGCTACACCTTC.

This clone has just one count. V gene TRBV4-1 combines with J gene TRBJ1-6, with no clear D. Germline lookup yields CDR1 MGHRA and CDR2 YSYEKL. The V and J ends lost 1 base and 0 bases respectively, with 13 bases between them. The CDR3 is 18 residues long. CDR3 sequence (DNA): TGCGCCAGCAGCCAAGGATTAGTACGTAGCTCCTATAATTCACCCCTCCACTTT. Its translation: CASSQGLVRSSYNSPLHF.

This clone was found once. This sequence joins TRBV15 and TRBJ2-7, with 8 bases aligning to TRBD1. CDR1 and CDR2 from the germline V gene are LNHNV and YYDKDF (reference sequence). There are 15 residues in the CDR3. The junction had 4 bases not matched to a gene; V was cut back by 1 base and J by 2 bases. CDR3 sequence (DNA): TGTGCCACCAGCAGAGTGGCAGGGGGCACCTACGAGCAGTACTTC. Residues: CATSRVAGGTYEQYF.

V is TRBV24-1 and J is TRBJ2-1; 8 nucleotides line up with TRBD1. From germline, CDR1 is KGHDR and CDR2 SFDVKD. The CDR3 contains 13 residues. Losses at the gene ends were 7 bases for V and 6 bases for J; bases not matched to a gene: 4. For the CDR3, the DNA is TGTGCCACCAGGGACAGGGTTAGCAATGAGCAGTTCTTC. The encoded protein is CATRDRVSNEQFF.

The rearrangement uses TRBV4-1 and TRBJ1-2, with TRBD1 matching 8 bases. The length of the CDR3 is 16 residues. CDR1 and CDR2 from the germline V gene are MGHRA and YSYEKL. The V gene end was trimmed by 0 bases and the J gene end by 4 bases; junction bases not matched to a gene: 7. The CDR3 coding sequence is TGCGCCAGCAGCCAAGACGGCAGGGGGCATGGCTATGGCTACACCTTC. This encodes CASSQDGRGHGYGYTF.

V usage is TRBV11-2 and J usage is TRBJ1-5, with a tentative D call TRBD1 (5 bases). In germline, CDR1 is SGHAT, CDR2 FQNNGV. CDR3 length equals 15 residues. Trimming cost V 5 bases and J 4 bases, with 15 bases left between them. The CDR3 bases are TGTGCCAGCAGCCTCCAGGGAGGGGCGAATCAGCCCCAGCATTTT. Its translation: CASSLQGGANQPQHF.

The chain recombines TRBV7-2 with TRBJ1-6, with TRBD1 matching over 10 bases. The CDR3 has 16 residues. Germline CDR1 is SGHTA and CDR2 is FQGNSA. The V gene end was trimmed by 3 bases and the J gene end by 6 bases; junction bases not matched to a gene: 5. Here the CDR3 reads CASSLGGTGVNSPLHF. The CDR3 nucleotides are TGTGCCAGCAGCTTGGGTGGGACAGGGGTTAATTCACCCCTCCACTTT.